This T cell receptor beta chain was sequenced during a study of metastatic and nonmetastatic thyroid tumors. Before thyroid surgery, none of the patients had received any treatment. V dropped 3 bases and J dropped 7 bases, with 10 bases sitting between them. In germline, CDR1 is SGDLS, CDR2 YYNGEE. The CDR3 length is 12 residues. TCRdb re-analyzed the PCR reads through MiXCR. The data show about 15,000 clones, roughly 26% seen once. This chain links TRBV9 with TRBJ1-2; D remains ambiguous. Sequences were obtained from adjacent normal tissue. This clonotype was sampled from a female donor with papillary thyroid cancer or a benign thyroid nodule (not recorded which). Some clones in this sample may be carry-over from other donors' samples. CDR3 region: CASSGIAGGYTF. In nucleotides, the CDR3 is TGTGCCAGCAGCGGGATCGCGGGTGGCTACACCTTC.